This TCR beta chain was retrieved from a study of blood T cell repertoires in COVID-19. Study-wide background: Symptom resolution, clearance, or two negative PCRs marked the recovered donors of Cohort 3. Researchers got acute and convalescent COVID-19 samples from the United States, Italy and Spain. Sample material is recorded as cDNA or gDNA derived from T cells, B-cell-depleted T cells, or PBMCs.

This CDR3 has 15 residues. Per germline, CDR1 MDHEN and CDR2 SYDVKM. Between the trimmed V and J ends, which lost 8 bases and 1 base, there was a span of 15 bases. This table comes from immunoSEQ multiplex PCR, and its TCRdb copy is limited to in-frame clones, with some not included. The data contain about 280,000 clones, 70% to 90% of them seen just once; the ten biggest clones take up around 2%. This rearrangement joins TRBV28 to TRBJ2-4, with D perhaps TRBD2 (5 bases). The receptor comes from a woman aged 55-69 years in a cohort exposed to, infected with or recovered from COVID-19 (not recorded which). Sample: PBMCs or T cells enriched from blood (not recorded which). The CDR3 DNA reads TGTGCCAGCTTAAGGCGGACGGGGGCCAAAAACATTCAGTACTTC. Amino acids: CASLRRTGAKNIQYF. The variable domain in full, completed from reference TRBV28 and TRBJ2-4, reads DVKVTQSSRYLVKRTGEKVFLECVQDMDHENMFWYRQDPGLGLRLIYFSYDVKMKEKGDIPEGYSVSREKKERFSLILESASTNQTSMYLCASLRRTGAKNIQYFGAGTRLSVL.